This T cell receptor (beta chain) was sequenced during a study of T cell repertoires in cytomegalovirus infection. As for this clonotype: Its antigen is still unknown.

TCRdb independently ran MiXCR on the reads; one entry per CDR3 protein. The sample holds about 920,000 distinct CDR3 sequences; approximately 30% are singletons and the top ten take about an eighth. Sequences were derived from cultured CD8+ T cells from PBMCs, sampled from culture after CMV antigen stimulation. This TCR came from a human donor in good health (CMV status not recorded). Some clones in this sample may be carry-over from other donors' samples.

CDR3 amino acids: CASGFGISYNSPLHF. The CDR3 DNA reads as TGTGCCAGCGGGTTCGGTATCTCCTATAATTCACCCCTCCACTTT. The gene calls are TRBV27 and TRBJ1-6; D gene ambiguous. CDR3 length: 15 residues. From germline, CDR1 is MNHEY and CDR2 SMNVEV (reference sequence). V was clipped by 8 bases and J by 0 bases, with 11 bases between them.